Shown below are 9 T cell receptor beta chains from a single sample sequenced in a study of T-cell memory formation after mild COVID-19. MiXCR was run by TCRdb on the 5' RACE reads, yielding one entry per CDR3 protein. In the table there are roughly 300,000 distinct CDR3 sequences, roughly an eighth of which are singletons. The sample taken for sequencing was PBMCs or a T cell subset sorted from them (not recorded which). Receptors were obtained from a man younger than 35 who had mild COVID-19 (a few samples of this study predate the infection). Cell type and time point are not known.

This clonotype was seen at least ten times. The chain is built from TRBV3-1 and TRBJ2-1; 11 nucleotides match TRBD2. The CDR3 is made up of 15 amino acids. Germline assignment: CDR1 LGHDT and CDR2 YNNKEL (reference sequence). With 5 bases clipped from V and 8 bases from J, the junction kept 8 bases outside the gene matches. CDR3 protein: CASSFGTSGAYEQFF. CDR3 in DNA: TGTGCCAGCAGCTTCGGGACTAGCGGCGCCTATGAGCAGTTCTTC.

This chain joins TRBV19 and TRBJ1-4; D is possibly TRBD1 (6 bases). This CDR3 has 16 amino acids. Germline V gene data show CDR1 as LNHDA and CDR2 as SQIVND (reference sequence). V was trimmed by 3 bases and J by 6 bases, leaving 17 bases between them. This CDR3 is CASSMRRTDPDEKLFF. The CDR3 coding sequence is TGTGCCAGTAGTATGAGGCGGACAGATCCGGATGAAAAACTGTTTTTT.

This clonotype has just a few counts. This rearrangement joins TRBV7-9 to TRBJ2-3, with a possible D match to TRBD1 (6 bases). Germline CDR1 reads SEHNR; CDR2 reads FQNEAQ (reference sequence). The CDR3 totals 12 residues. Between the trimmed V and J ends, which lost 7 bases and 7 bases, there was a span of 12 bases. The CDR3, as DNA: TGTGCCAGCAAGGGGGTATCGAATACGCAGTATTTT. Translated: CASKGVSNTQYF.

This clonotype was observed at least ten times. V usage is TRBV6-5 and J usage is TRBJ2-3, with D possibly being TRBD2 (5 bases). The CDR3 sequence is 17 residues long. V lost 0 bases, J lost 2 bases, and 15 bases lay in between. Germline CDR1 reads MNHEY; CDR2 reads SVGAGI. Here the CDR3 DNA reads TGTGCCAGCAGTTACTCAATTTCCCTCGGGGTCACAGATACGCAGTATTTT. Translating gives CASSYSISLGVTDTQYF.

This clonotype turned up a few times. This chain uses TRBV2 with TRBJ1-1; no firm D call. Germline V gene sequence: CDR1 SNHLY, CDR2 FYNNEI. V lost 6 bases, J lost 5 bases, and 4 bases lay in between. This CDR3 is built from 10 residues. The CDR3 sequence is CASRLTEAFF. CDR3 nucleotides: TGTGCCAGCAGACTAACTGAAGCTTTCTTT.

The genes are TRBV29-1 and TRBJ2-1, with D unresolved. Germline CDR1 SQVTM, CDR2 ANQGSEA. V was pared by 1 base and J by 8 bases, with 6 bases between. The CDR3 is 11 amino acids. CDR3 coding DNA: TGCAGCGTTGAAGGGTATGATGAGCAGTTCTTC. Its translation is CSVEGYDEQFF.

The chain joins TRBV7-2 to TRBJ2-5, with TRBD1 matching over 7 bases. Per germline, CDR1 SGHTA and CDR2 FQGNSA. CDR3 size: 17 residues. V shed 3 bases and J 1 base; nucleotides not matched to a gene: 11. The CDR3 DNA reads as TGTGCCAGCAGCTTTTCAGGCACACCAGGGGGCCAAGAGACCCAGTACTTC. Amino acids: CASSFSGTPGGQETQYF.

This clonotype occurred many times. This rearrangement joins TRBV12-3 or TRBV12-4 to TRBJ2-7; 8 bases align to TRBD1. The CDR3 is made up of 13 amino acids. V lost 5 bases to trimming and J lost 4 bases; unmatched junction nucleotides: 4. The CDR3 DNA reads as TGTGCCAGCAGTCCACAGGGGGTTTACGAGCAGTACGTC. It codes for CASSPQGVYEQYV.

The J gene is TRBJ1-2, the V gene TRBV28; 12 positions agree with TRBD1. The germline gives CDR1 MDHEN, CDR2 SYDVKM. V shed 1 base, J shed 5 bases, and the junction held 5 bases outside the gene matches. This CDR3 region has 16 residues. The CDR3 is CASSLSLGQGAYGYTF. DNA for the CDR3: TGTGCCAGCAGTTTATCGTTGGGACAGGGGGCTTATGGCTACACCTTC.